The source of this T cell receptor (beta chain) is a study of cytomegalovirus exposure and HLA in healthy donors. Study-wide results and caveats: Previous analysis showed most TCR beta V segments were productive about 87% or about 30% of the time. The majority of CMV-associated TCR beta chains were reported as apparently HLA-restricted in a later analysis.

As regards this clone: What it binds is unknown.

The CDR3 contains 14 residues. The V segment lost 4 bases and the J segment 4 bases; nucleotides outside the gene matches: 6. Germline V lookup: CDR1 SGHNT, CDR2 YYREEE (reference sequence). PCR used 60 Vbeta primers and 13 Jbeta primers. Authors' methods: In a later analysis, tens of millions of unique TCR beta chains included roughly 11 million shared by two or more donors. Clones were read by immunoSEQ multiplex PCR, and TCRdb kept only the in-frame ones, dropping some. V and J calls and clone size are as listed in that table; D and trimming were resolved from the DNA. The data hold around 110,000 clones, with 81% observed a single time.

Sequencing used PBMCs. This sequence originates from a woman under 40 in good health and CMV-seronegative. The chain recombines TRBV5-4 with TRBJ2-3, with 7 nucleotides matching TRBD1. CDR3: CASSPGQVSDTQYF. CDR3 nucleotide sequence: TGTGCCAGCAGCCCCGGACAGGTCTCAGATACGCAGTATTTT.